The sequence of this TCR beta chain was determined in a study of blood T cell repertoires in COVID-19. Study in general: Collection of acute and convalescent COVID-19 samples took place in the United States, Italy and Spain. T cells, B-cell-depleted T cells, or PBMCs provided the cDNA or gDNA that served as material.

As originally analysed: The assay estimated nucleated cells by amplifying reference gene primers. Measured with immunoSEQ multiplex PCR; TCRdb has only the in-frame clones, and not every one. V and J calls and clone size are copied from that table; D and trimming were computed from the DNA. This sample has around 160,000 clones, with about 82% found just once. Germline V gene sequence: CDR1 MDHEN, CDR2 SYDVKM. V was pared by 6 bases and J by 1 base, with 13 bases of the junction left unmatched. The CDR3 has 17 residues. V is TRBV28 and J is TRBJ1-1, with TRBD1 matching 8 bases. Sequencing used peripheral blood. This clonotype was obtained from a woman between 35 and 50 years old with active or convalescent COVID-19. As DNA, the CDR3 is TGTGCCAGCAGCCCAACCCTCGGACAGGGTACGAACACTGAAGCTTTCTTT. It translates to CASSPTLGQGTNTEAFF.